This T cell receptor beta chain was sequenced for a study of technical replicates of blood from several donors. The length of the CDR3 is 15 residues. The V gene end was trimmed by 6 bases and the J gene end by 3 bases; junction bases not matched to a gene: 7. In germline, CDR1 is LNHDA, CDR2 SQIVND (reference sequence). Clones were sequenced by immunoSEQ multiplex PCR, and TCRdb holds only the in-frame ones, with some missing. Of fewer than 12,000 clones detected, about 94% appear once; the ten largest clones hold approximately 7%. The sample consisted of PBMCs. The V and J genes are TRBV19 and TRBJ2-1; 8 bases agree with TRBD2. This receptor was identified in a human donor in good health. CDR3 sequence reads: CASRRAGVNYNEQFF. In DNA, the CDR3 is TGTGCCAGTAGACGAGCGGGAGTAAACTACAATGAGCAGTTCTTC.